The 20 T cell receptor beta chains below all came from one sample that was sequenced in a study of T cell responses to AZD1222 COVID-19 vaccine. Produced via immunoSEQ multiplex PCR; TCRdb's table is partial and in-frame only. The sample includes tens of thousands of clones, 90% seen only once; the top ten take about 5%. This material consisted of peripheral blood, taken 28 days after the second AZD1222 dose. These receptors all come from an adult who received the AZD1222 COVID-19 vaccine.

The chain employs TRBV19 and TRBJ1-5; 7 bases match TRBD1. Germline trimming cut 3 bases from V and 2 bases from J; bases unmatched to any gene: 1. Germline lookup yields CDR1 LNHDA and CDR2 SQIVND (reference sequence). The CDR3 has 14 residues. Here the CDR3 DNA reads TGTGCCAGTAGTATTACAGGGGGCAATCAGCCCCAGCATTTT. Amino acid sequence: CASSITGGNQPQHF.

V gene TRBV7-2 combines with J gene TRBJ1-5; D not resolved. The germline V gene has CDR1 SGHTA and CDR2 FQGNSA. Trimming stripped 1 base from V and 6 bases from J, with 7 bases between. This CDR3 comprises 13 residues. The CDR3 is CASSLGGSQPQHF. The CDR3 DNA reads as TGTGCCAGCAGCTTAGGAGGGAGTCAGCCCCAGCATTTT.

V and J are TRBV19 and TRBJ2-3, with TRBD2 identical over 7 bases. Germline lookup yields CDR1 LNHDA and CDR2 SQIVND (reference sequence). The CDR3 runs to 15 residues. J lost 3 bases, V lost 3 bases, and 6 bases had no gene match. This CDR3 reads CASSIGGILTDTQYF. CDR3 bases: TGTGCCAGTAGTATCGGGGGGATCCTAACAGATACGCAGTATTTT.

The chain employs TRBV7-8 and TRBJ2-4, with 7 positions matching TRBD2. Germline V CDR1 and CDR2: SGHVS, FQNEAQ. The trim removed 0 bases at V and 2 bases at J, leaving 4 bases unmatched. The CDR3 runs to 16 residues. The CDR3 is CASSLAGGGSKNIQYF. As DNA, the CDR3 is TGTGCCAGCAGCTTAGCGGGCGGGGGATCCAAAAACATTCAGTACTTC.

V is TRBV7-9 and J is TRBJ1-1, with D maybe TRBD1 (6 bases). Germline CDR1 is SEHNR and CDR2 is FQNEAQ (reference sequence). Trimming pared 3 bases from V and 4 bases from J, leaving 15 bases between. The CDR3 loop spans 15 amino acids. Written as DNA, the CDR3 is TGTGCCAGCAGCTTGGCCTTACAGGGAGCCACTGAAGCTTTCTTT. Amino acids: CASSLALQGATEAFF.

This clone was seen only once. CDR3 region: CAISDTTGQETQYF. The DNA of the CDR3 is TGTGCCATCAGTGATACGACAGGCCAAGAGACCCAGTACTTC. The chain links TRBV10-3 to TRBJ2-5; TRBD1 is a possible D gene (6 bases). Germline CDR1 and CDR2: ENHRY and SYGVKD. This CDR3 has 14 amino acids. V lost 3 bases and J lost 1, with 9 bases in between.

The chain recombines TRBV29-1 with TRBJ1-2; 9 bases map to TRBD1. The ends lost 3 bases at V and 4 bases at J; junction bases unmatched: 6. There are 14 residues in the CDR3. The germline CDR1 and CDR2 sequences are SQVTM and ANQGSEA. CDR3 sequence: CSVDRDRAFYGYTF. In nucleotides, the CDR3 is TGCAGCGTTGACCGGGACAGGGCTTTCTATGGCTACACCTTC.

The count of this clone is one. This chain links TRBV28 with TRBJ1-2; TRBD1 agrees at 8 bases. Unmatched junction bases numbered 10, after V lost 5 bases and J lost 8 bases. The CDR3 loop spans 14 amino acids. Germline CDR1 MDHEN, CDR2 SYDVKM. This CDR3 is CASSIDRGTGGYTF. The CDR3 DNA reads as TGTGCCAGCAGTATTGACAGGGGAACGGGGGGCTACACCTTC.

This chain's CDR3 is CASSALTGTEAFF. CDR3 sequence (DNA): TGTGCCAGCAGCGCCTTGACAGGGACTGAAGCTTTCTTT. The chain joins TRBV11-2 to TRBJ1-1, with 7 bases aligning to TRBD1. The CDR3 has 13 amino acids. The ends lost 5 bases at V and 5 bases at J; junction bases unmatched: 5. Germline values: CDR1 SGHAT, CDR2 FQNNGV.

This clone has a single count. The gene calls are TRBV19 and TRBJ1-5; D is unclear. CDR1 LNHDA and CDR2 SQIVND come from the germline V gene (reference sequence). The CDR3 runs 13 residues. Trimming removed 4 bases at V and 5 bases at J, with 9 bases between. The DNA for the CDR3 is TGTGCCAGTAGTACCCACCGAGATCAGCCCCAGCATTTT. This codes for CASSTHRDQPQHF.

This sequence joins TRBV2 and TRBJ2-1; TRBD2 aligns across 7 bases. Germline V gene data show CDR1 as SNHLY and CDR2 as FYNNEI. J gave up 12 bases and V 7 bases, and 9 bases lay outside the gene matches. The CDR3 length is 12 residues. The CDR3 here is CASMRRGEVQFF. The CDR3 region has the DNA TGTGCCAGCATGAGACGGGGGGAAGTGCAGTTCTTC.

This chain joins TRBV24-1 and TRBJ1-5, with D unresolved. V was trimmed by 3 bases and J by 0 bases, leaving 11 bases between them. The CDR3 runs 16 residues. The V gene's germline CDR1 is KGHDR and CDR2 SFDVKD. The CDR3 sequence: CATSDHRTYSNQPQHF. In DNA form, the CDR3 reads TGTGCCACCAGTGATCATAGGACCTATAGCAATCAGCCCCAGCATTTT.

The V gene is TRBV7-8, the J gene TRBJ1-1, with D possibly TRBD1 on 5 matching bases. The CDR3 is 13 amino acids. The germline CDR1 and CDR2 sequences are SGHVS and FQNEAQ. V lost 6 bases to trimming and J lost 9 bases, with 17 bases between them. CDR3 protein: CASRPSGLGKAFF. The CDR3 nucleotides are TGTGCCAGCAGGCCGTCAGGGTTGGGTAAAGCTTTCTTT.

This rearrangement joins TRBV7-2 to TRBJ2-7; D unclear. CDR1 SGHTA and CDR2 FQGNSA come from the germline V gene. CDR3 size: 16 residues. Trimming stripped 1 base from V and 4 bases from J, with 17 bases between. CDR3 amino acids: CASSLDPSGLHYEQYF. In DNA form, the CDR3 reads TGTGCCAGCAGCTTAGACCCCTCGGGTTTGCATTACGAGCAGTACTTC.

The rearrangement joins TRBV10-3 to TRBJ1-5; 7 bases align to TRBD1. V lost 2 bases and J lost 3; bases outside the gene matches: 4. The CDR3 is made up of 15 amino acids. In germline, CDR1 is ENHRY, CDR2 SYGVKD. The CDR3 coding sequence is TGTGCCATCAGTGAGGGGACAGTTCTCAATCAGCCCCAGCATTTT. Translation gives CAISEGTVLNQPQHF.

The chain uses TRBV5-6 and TRBJ2-4; 10 bases align to TRBD1. Germline CDR1 reads SGHDT; CDR2 reads YYEEEE. The V segment lost 4 bases and the J segment 6 bases; nucleotides outside the gene matches: 10. This CDR3 has 16 residues. The CDR3 nucleotides read TGTGCCAGCAGCGACCGACAGGGGGCCGCTGGAAACATTCAGTACTTC. Amino acids: CASSDRQGAAGNIQYF.

The rearrangement joins TRBV10-1 to TRBJ2-3; D ambiguous. The ends were cut back, 2 bases at V and 6 bases at J, with 9 bases in the middle. The V gene's germline CDR1 is WNHNN and CDR2 SYGVQD (reference sequence). The length of the CDR3 is 13 residues. The CDR3 sequence is CASSETLPDTQYF. CDR3 sequence (DNA): TGCGCCAGCAGTGAGACCCTACCCGATACGCAGTATTTT.

The V call is TRBV7-6, the J call TRBJ2-1, with D uncertain. The V end was cut by 1 base, the J end by 10 bases, with 8 bases between. The CDR3 spans 12 residues. Germline CDR1 is SGHVS and CDR2 is FNYEAQ. The CDR3 DNA sequence: TGTGCCAGCAGCTTAGACCCTATCGAGCAGTTCTTC. This encodes CASSLDPIEQFF.

The chain couples TRBV28 to TRBJ1-2; no reliable D call. CDR3 length equals 15 residues. Looked up from germline, CDR1 is MDHEN and CDR2 is SYDVKM. V lost 5 bases, J lost 0 bases, and 13 bases lay in between. The CDR3 coding sequence is TGTGCCAGCAGTCCCCGACACGTAGCTAACTATGGCTACACCTTC. Encoded protein: CASSPRHVANYGYTF.

The chain recombines TRBV5-5 with TRBJ1-3, with D uncertain. Germline values: CDR1 SGHKS, CDR2 YYEKEE (reference sequence). The CDR3 extends over 14 amino acids. V shed 2 bases and J shed 3 bases, with 9 bases lying between them. CDR3 protein: CASSLGQVGNTIYF. CDR3 nucleotides: TGTGCCAGCAGCTTAGGCCAGGTTGGAAACACCATATATTTT.